Each of the 13 T cell receptor beta chains below was sequenced from the same sample in a study of Ad26.COV2.S vaccination and SARS-CoV-2 variants. Treatment meaning: some 19 received Ad26.COV2.S at low or high dose, single or two shots; several received placebo; per-sample allocation not given. Following the first vaccine or placebo injection, samples were taken on day 63. TCRdb's copy holds only in-frame clones and misses some; the assay was immunoSEQ multiplex PCR. This sample has roughly 700,000 clones; more than 70% occur once, and the top ten carry about 1.5%. This sample comprised peripheral blood, obtained in a trial of Ad26.COV2.S vaccine versus placebo. These receptors were obtained from a person aged 18-65 years who received the Ad26.COV2.S COVID-19 vaccine or a placebo.

This clone was counted between two and nine times. This sequence joins TRBV18 and TRBJ1-5, with TRBD1 matching 10 bases. The CDR3 is made up of 16 amino acids. J was trimmed by 7 bases and V by 3 bases; bases with no gene match: 9. Per germline, CDR1 KGHSH and CDR2 LQKENI. CDR3: CASSPGTGVTGQPQHF. The CDR3 nucleotides are TGTGCCAGCTCACCGGGGACAGGGGTTACGGGGCAGCCCCAGCATTTT.

This clone has a single count. The genes are TRBV7-2 and TRBJ1-5; D call uncertain. Germline CDR1 and CDR2: SGHTA and FQGNSA. The CDR3 totals 13 residues. V lost 4 bases, J lost 4 bases, and 8 bases lay in between. The CDR3 sequence: CASSSDGNQPQHF. The CDR3 DNA reads TGTGCCAGCAGCTCGGACGGGAATCAGCCCCAGCATTTT.

The V and J genes are TRBV2 and TRBJ1-6, with 9 bases identical to TRBD1. The germline gives CDR1 SNHLY, CDR2 FYNNEI. V gave up 6 bases and J gave up 10 bases; unmatched junction bases: 10. The length of the CDR3 is 15 residues. CDR3 loop: CASSPSGTGRSPLHF. In nucleotides, the CDR3 is TGTGCCAGCAGCCCCTCCGGGACAGGGAGATCACCCCTCCACTTT.

The chain's CDR3 is CASRTQTTNYGYTF. In nucleotides, the CDR3 is TGTGCCAGCAGGACTCAGACCACTAACTATGGCTACACCTTC. V usage is TRBV2 and J usage is TRBJ1-2; no firm D call. V was shortened by 6 bases and J by 0 bases, with 11 bases between the two germline ends. The CDR3 consists of 14 residues. The V gene's germline CDR1 is SNHLY and CDR2 FYNNEI.

A few counts support this clone. The CDR3 sequence: CASSLFGTGETQYF. As DNA, the CDR3 is TGTGCCAGCAGCTTGTTCGGGACAGGCGAGACCCAGTACTTC. The chain employs TRBV5-6 and TRBJ2-5, with 8 bases aligning to TRBD1. CDR1 is SGHDT and CDR2 is YYEEEE in the germline V gene. This CDR3 has 14 residues. V gave up 1 base and J gave up 5 bases; unmatched junction bases: 4.

Note on this clone: The same CDR3 is also encoded by other DNA sequences in this sample. The chain joins TRBV24-1 to TRBJ2-3; D is undetermined. Deletions cut 0 bases from V and 6 bases from J, with 3 bases between. This CDR3 has 12 amino acids. In germline, CDR1 is KGHDR, CDR2 SFDVKD. The CDR3 loop is CATSDLGDTQYF. Here the CDR3 DNA reads TGTGCCACCAGTGATTTGGGGGATACGCAGTATTTT.

The chain uses TRBV19 and TRBJ2-3; TRBD2 matches 11 bases. Trimming removed 3 bases from V and 4 bases from J; junction bases left unmatched: 15. CDR1 LNHDA and CDR2 SQIVND come from the germline V gene (reference sequence). The CDR3 runs 19 residues. Written as DNA, the CDR3 is TGTGCCAGTAGTATGGGCTTTAGGATACTAGCGGGAGCTTCAGATACGCAGTATTTT. This gives the protein CASSMGFRILAGASDTQYF.

The table lists this clone with a few counts. The V gene is TRBV19, the J gene TRBJ1-5, with D hard to call. The CDR3 totals 13 residues. Germline CDR1 reads LNHDA; CDR2 reads SQIVND (reference sequence). The V end lost 3 bases, the J end lost 1 base, and 4 bases lay between the germline ends. The CDR3 nucleotides are TGTGCCAGTAGTATGACAAGCAATCAGCCCCAGCATTTT. Amino acids: CASSMTSNQPQHF.

This chain connects TRBV18 to TRBJ2-1; TRBD1 matches 12 bases. CDR3 length: 15 amino acids. Germline loops: CDR1 KGHSH, CDR2 LQKENI. With V trimmed by 3 bases and J by 7 bases, 4 bases remained unmatched. This chain's CDR3 is CASSPGQGAWNEQFF. The CDR3 DNA follows: TGTGCCAGCTCACCGGGACAGGGGGCATGGAATGAGCAGTTCTTC.

V is TRBV2 and J is TRBJ2-3; 7 nucleotides agree with TRBD1. This CDR3 is built from 13 residues. Germline CDR1 is SNHLY and CDR2 is FYNNEI. Trimming at V came to 6 bases and at J to 6 bases, leaving 6 bases not matched to a gene. The CDR3 nucleotides read TGTGCCAGCAGACAACAGGGGACGGATACGCAGTATTTT. It codes for CASRQQGTDTQYF.

Only one count was recorded for this clone. The chain recombines TRBV27 with TRBJ1-6; unclear D gene. This CDR3 is built from 13 residues. V dropped 6 bases and J dropped 5 bases, with 8 bases sitting between them. Germline V gives CDR1 MNHEY, CDR2 SMNVEV (reference sequence). CDR3 bases: TGTGCCAGCAGGGGAGGGCATAATTCACCCCTCCACTTT. It yields the protein CASRGGHNSPLHF.

This chain connects TRBV27 to TRBJ2-6; TRBD1 matches at 7 bases. Germline V gene lookup returns CDR1 MNHEY and CDR2 SMNVEV (reference sequence). Trimming at V came to 5 bases and at J to 0 bases, leaving 7 bases not matched to a gene. The CDR3 totals 17 residues. In nucleotides, the CDR3 is TGTGCCAGCAGTGCCGGACAGGCTCTCTCTGGGGCCAACGTCCTGACTTTC. Residues: CASSAGQALSGANVLTF.

This sequence joins TRBV7-9 and TRBJ2-5; maybe TRBD2 (5 bases). The CDR3 is 13 residues long. Deletions cut 5 bases from V and 3 bases from J, with 10 bases between. Per germline, CDR1 SEHNR and CDR2 FQNEAQ (reference sequence). The CDR3 DNA sequence: TGTGCCAGCAGCCTTGGACTGAAAGAGACCCAGTACTTC. Translated: CASSLGLKETQYF. Based on the CDR3 plus reference TRBV7-9 and TRBJ2-5, the full variable domain is DTGVSQNPRHKITKRGQNVTFRCDPISEHNRLYWYRQTLGQGPEFLTYFQNEAQLEKSRLLSDRFSAERPKGSFSTLEIQRTEQGDSAMYLCASSLGLKETQYFGPGTRLLVL.